This entry lists 14 T cell receptor beta chains sequenced from one sample in a study of shared clonotypes between healthy human individuals. Produced via immunoSEQ multiplex PCR; TCRdb's table is partial and in-frame only. Among roughly 1 million clones listed, approximately 68% were seen once. Material: memory CD4+ T cells sorted from blood. The subset here: CD45RA-negative fraction. The source of these receptors is a man aged 18 to 35 in good health.

The genes are TRBV6-5 and TRBJ1-5; weak D call: TRBD1 (5 bases). This CDR3 spans 15 amino acids. The germline V gene has CDR1 MNHEY and CDR2 SVGAGI. V lost 2 bases and J lost 0, with 8 bases in between. DNA for the CDR3: TGTGCCAGCAGTTACACCAGGGATAGCAATCAGCCCCAGCATTTT. It codes for CASSYTRDSNQPQHF.

This sequence joins TRBV4-3 and TRBJ2-2; D may be TRBD2 (6 bases). The CDR3 loop spans 15 amino acids. CDR1 and CDR2 from the germline V gene are LGHNA and YSLEER. The V and J ends lost 1 base and 4 bases respectively, with 10 bases between them. The CDR3 nucleotides read TGCGCCAGCAGCCAAGTGGAGGGTACCACCGGGGAGCTGTTTTTT. Protein sequence: CASSQVEGTTGELFF.

This chain joins TRBV5-6 and TRBJ2-5; TRBD2 aligns across 7 bases. The J call may be incorrect, as the DNA end agrees better with TRBJ2-7. CDR1 SGHDT and CDR2 YYEEEE come from the germline V gene. The CDR3 is 18 amino acids. CDR3 in DNA: TGTGCCAGCAGCTTGGTTGGGTGGTTAGCTAGCGGAACCTACGAGCAGTACTTC. This encodes CASSLVGWLASGTYEQYF.

This clone was observed once. This rearrangement joins TRBV5-1 to TRBJ2-2; a weak D match, TRBD1 (6 bases). V shed 0 bases and J shed 6 bases, with 12 bases lying between them. CDR3 length: 15 residues. The germline V gene has CDR1 SGHRS and CDR2 YFSETQ. Written as DNA, the CDR3 is TGCGCCAGCAGCTTGGGTACAGGGCAATCCGGGGAGCTGTTTTTT. Translation gives CASSLGTGQSGELFF.

V usage is TRBV6-1 and J usage is TRBJ2-7; possible D gene TRBD2, 6 bases. CDR1 MNHNS and CDR2 SASEGT come from the germline V gene. The length of the CDR3 is 13 residues. V lost 11 bases and J 8 bases, leaving 22 bases between the germline ends. CDR3 nucleotide sequence: TGTGCCGGGGAGGAGGACATCTCTACCAAGCAGTACTTC. Amino acids: CAGEEDISTKQYF.

The rearrangement joins TRBV30 to TRBJ1-2; TRBD1 is a possible D gene (6 bases). Germline V gene sequence: CDR1 GTSNPN, CDR2 SVGIG (reference sequence). The V end was cut by 0 bases, the J end by 4 bases, with 12 bases between. The CDR3 has 14 residues. The CDR3 is CAWSVGGASYGYTF. For the CDR3, the DNA is TGTGCCTGGAGTGTTGGGGGGGCGAGCTATGGCTACACCTTC.

This chain links TRBV19 with TRBJ2-7; a weak D match, TRBD2 (6 bases). Germline V gene sequence: CDR1 LNHDA, CDR2 SQIVND (reference sequence). Trimming took 0 bases from V and 3 from J, leaving 12 bases between them. CDR3 size: 15 residues. This CDR3 reads CASSIEAGSHYEQYF. As DNA, the CDR3 is TGTGCCAGTAGTATAGAAGCCGGGAGCCACTACGAGCAGTACTTC.

This chain uses TRBV6-1 with TRBJ1-1; D might be TRBD1 (6 bases). The V gene lost 7 bases and the J gene lost 6 bases, with 18 bases spanning the gap. This CDR3 spans 14 amino acids. CDR1 MNHNS and CDR2 SASEGT come from the germline V gene. In nucleotides, the CDR3 is TGTGCCAGCACCTATCAAACAGGGTTGCCTGAAGCTTTCTTT. Its protein product is CASTYQTGLPEAFF.

The V and J genes are TRBV5-1 and TRBJ1-4; tentatively, D is TRBD1 (6 bases). The germline V gene has CDR1 SGHRS and CDR2 YFSETQ. V dropped 5 bases and J dropped 5 bases, with 7 bases sitting between them. The CDR3 sequence is 12 residues long. This CDR3 reads CASRQGNEKLFF. CDR3 sequence (DNA): TGCGCCAGCAGGCAGGGGAATGAAAAACTGTTTTTT.

The chain employs TRBV7-2 and TRBJ1-1; D is ambiguous. V lost 2 bases to trimming and J lost 5 bases, with 6 bases between them. The length of the CDR3 is 12 residues. CDR1 and CDR2 (germline): SGHTA, FQGNSA. The CDR3 DNA reads TGTGCCAGCAGCTTATCTGTAACTGAAGCTTTCTTT. It translates to CASSLSVTEAFF.

The chain employs TRBV18 and TRBJ2-7; TRBD1 matches 7 bases. The CDR3 is 13 residues long. V gave up 4 bases and J gave up 3 bases; unmatched junction bases: 3. Germline V gene data show CDR1 as KGHSH and CDR2 as LQKENI. CDR3 DNA sequence: TGTGCCAGCTCACAAGCAGGGGGCTACGAGCAGTACTTC. Translated, it gives CASSQAGGYEQYF.

V is TRBV19 and J is TRBJ1-2; maybe TRBD1 (6 bases). The V gene lost 2 bases and the J gene lost 8 bases, with 15 bases spanning the gap. This CDR3 has 14 amino acids. Looked up from germline, CDR1 is LNHDA and CDR2 is SQIVND (reference sequence). CDR3 bases: TGTGCCAGTAGTATATCTGCGGGGGCAGGAGGCTACACCTTC. This sequence encodes CASSISAGAGGYTF.

V and J are TRBV13 and TRBJ1-4; the match to TRBD1 covers 12 bases. CDR3 length: 18 amino acids. Germline CDR1 reads PRHDT; CDR2 reads FYEKMQ (reference sequence). V gave up 5 bases and J gave up 10 bases; unmatched junction bases: 17. The DNA for the CDR3 is TGTGCCAGCAGCCCCCCTCAAAGTCCGGGACAGGGGGCTGGAAAACTGTTTTTT. It translates to CASSPPQSPGQGAGKLFF.

The rearrangement uses TRBV5-1 and TRBJ1-4; D gene ambiguous. CDR3 length equals 14 residues. Looked up from germline, CDR1 is SGHRS and CDR2 is YFSETQ. V shed 0 bases and J shed 2 bases, with 5 bases lying between them. The CDR3 DNA reads as TGCGCCAGCAGCTTGGAATGGACTAATGAAAAACTGTTTTTT. It specifies CASSLEWTNEKLFF.